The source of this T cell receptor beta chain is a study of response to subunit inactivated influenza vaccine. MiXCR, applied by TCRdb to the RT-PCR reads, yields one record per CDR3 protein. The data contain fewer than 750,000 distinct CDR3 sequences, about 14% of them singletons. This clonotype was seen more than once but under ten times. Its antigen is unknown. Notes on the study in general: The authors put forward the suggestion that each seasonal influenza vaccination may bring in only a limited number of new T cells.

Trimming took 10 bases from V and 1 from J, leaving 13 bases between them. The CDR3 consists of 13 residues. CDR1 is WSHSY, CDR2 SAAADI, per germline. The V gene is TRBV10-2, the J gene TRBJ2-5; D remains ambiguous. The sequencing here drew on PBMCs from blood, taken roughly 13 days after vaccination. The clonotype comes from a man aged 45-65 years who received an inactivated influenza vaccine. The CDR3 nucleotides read TGCGCCACCCTGGGGAAGGGCCAAGAGACCCAGTACTTC. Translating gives CATLGKGQETQYF.